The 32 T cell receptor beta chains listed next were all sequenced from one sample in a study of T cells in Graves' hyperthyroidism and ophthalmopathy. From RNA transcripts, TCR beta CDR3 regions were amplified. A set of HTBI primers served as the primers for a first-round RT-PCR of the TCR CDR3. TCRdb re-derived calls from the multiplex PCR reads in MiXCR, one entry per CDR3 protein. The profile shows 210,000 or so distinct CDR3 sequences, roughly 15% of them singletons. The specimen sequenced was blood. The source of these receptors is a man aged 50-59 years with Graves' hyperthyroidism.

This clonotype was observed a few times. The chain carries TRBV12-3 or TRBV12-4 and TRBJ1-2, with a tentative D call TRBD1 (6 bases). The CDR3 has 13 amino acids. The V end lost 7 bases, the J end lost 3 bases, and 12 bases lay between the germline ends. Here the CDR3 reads CASTRTVDYGYTF. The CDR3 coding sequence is TGTGCCAGCACTCGGACAGTCGACTATGGCTACACCTTC.

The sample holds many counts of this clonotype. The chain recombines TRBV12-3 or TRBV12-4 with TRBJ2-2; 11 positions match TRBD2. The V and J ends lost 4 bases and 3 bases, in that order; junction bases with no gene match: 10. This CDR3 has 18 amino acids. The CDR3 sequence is CASSSPTSGKQDTGELFF. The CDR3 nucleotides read TGTGCCAGCAGTTCGCCGACTAGCGGGAAACAGGACACCGGGGAGCTGTTTTTT.

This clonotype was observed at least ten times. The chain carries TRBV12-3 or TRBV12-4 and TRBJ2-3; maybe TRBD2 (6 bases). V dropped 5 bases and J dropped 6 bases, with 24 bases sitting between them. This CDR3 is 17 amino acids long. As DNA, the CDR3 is TGTGCCAGCAGTCCCTTCCGGACTCCTGAGGAGGGGGATACGCAGTATTTT. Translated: CASSPFRTPEEGDTQYF.

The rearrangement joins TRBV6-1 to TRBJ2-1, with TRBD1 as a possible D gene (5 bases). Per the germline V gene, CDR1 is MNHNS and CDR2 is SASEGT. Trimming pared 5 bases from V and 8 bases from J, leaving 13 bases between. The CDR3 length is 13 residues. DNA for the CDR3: TGTGCCAGCAGTTCCCATCCAGGGCATGAGCAGTTCTTC. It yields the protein CASSSHPGHEQFF.

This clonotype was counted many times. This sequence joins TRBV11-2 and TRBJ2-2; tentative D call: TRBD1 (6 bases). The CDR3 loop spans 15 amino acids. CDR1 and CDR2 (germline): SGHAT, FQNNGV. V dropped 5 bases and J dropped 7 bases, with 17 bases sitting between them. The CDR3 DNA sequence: TGTGCCAGCAGCAAGATCAGGGCAGGGGACGGGGAGCTGTTTTTT. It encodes CASSKIRAGDGELFF.

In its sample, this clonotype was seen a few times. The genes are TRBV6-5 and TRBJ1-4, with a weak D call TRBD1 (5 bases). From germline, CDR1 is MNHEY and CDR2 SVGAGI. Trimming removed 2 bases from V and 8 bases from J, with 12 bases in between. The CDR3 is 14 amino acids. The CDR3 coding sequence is TGTGCCAGCAGTTACCGAGCTGGGGGGGAAAAACTGTTTTTT. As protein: CASSYRAGGEKLFF.

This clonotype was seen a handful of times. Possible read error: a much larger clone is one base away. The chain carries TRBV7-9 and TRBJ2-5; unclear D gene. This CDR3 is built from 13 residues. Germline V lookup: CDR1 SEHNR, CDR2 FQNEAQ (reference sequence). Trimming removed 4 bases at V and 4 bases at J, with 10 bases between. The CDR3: CASSSIGLETQYF. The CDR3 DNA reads TGTGCCAGCAGCTCGATAGGGTTAGAGACCCAGTACTTC.

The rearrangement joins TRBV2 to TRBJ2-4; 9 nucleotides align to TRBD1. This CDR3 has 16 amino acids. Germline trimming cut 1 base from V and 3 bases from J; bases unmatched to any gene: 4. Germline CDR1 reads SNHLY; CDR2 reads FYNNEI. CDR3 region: CASSEDRGLIKNIQYF. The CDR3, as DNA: TGTGCCAGCAGTGAAGACAGGGGGCTGATCAAAAACATTCAGTACTTC.

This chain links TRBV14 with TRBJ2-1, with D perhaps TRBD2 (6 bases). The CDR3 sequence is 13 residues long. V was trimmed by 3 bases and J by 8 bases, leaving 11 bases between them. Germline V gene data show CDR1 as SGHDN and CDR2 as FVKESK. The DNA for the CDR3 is TGTGCCAGCAGCCAGAGGGGACTTTATGAGCAGTTCTTC. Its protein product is CASSQRGLYEQFF. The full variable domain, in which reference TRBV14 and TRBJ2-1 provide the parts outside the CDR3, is EAGVTQFPSHSVIEKGQTVTLRCDPISGHDNLYWYRRVMGKEIKFLLHFVKESKQDESGMPNNRFLAERTGGTYSTLKVQPAELEDSGVYFCASSQRGLYEQFFGPGTRLTVL.

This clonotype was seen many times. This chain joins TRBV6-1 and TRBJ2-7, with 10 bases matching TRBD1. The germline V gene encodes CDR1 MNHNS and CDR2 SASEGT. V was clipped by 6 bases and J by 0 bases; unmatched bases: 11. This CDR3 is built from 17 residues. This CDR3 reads CASSHYSGTGDSYEQYF. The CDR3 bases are TGTGCCAGCAGCCACTACTCCGGGACAGGGGACTCCTACGAGCAGTACTTC.

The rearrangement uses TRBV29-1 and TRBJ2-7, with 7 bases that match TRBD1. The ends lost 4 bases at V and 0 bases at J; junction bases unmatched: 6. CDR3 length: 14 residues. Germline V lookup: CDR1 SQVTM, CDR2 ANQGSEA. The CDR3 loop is CSVGTGVSSYEQYF. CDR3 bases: TGCAGCGTTGGAACAGGGGTGAGCTCCTACGAGCAGTACTTC.

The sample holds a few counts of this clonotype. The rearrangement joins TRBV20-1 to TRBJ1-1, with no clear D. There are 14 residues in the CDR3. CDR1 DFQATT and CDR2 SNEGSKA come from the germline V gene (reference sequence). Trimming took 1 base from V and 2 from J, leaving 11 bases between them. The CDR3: CSARGALENTEAFF. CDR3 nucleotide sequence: TGCAGTGCTAGAGGGGCGTTAGAAAACACTGAAGCTTTCTTT.

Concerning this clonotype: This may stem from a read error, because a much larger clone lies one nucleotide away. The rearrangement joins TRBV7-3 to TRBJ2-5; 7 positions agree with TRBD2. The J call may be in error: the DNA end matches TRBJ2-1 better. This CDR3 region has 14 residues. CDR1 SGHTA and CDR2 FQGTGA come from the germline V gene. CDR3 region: CASSPSGARETQFF. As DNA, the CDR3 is TGTGCCAGCAGCCCCAGCGGGGCGAGGGAGACCCAGTTCTTC.

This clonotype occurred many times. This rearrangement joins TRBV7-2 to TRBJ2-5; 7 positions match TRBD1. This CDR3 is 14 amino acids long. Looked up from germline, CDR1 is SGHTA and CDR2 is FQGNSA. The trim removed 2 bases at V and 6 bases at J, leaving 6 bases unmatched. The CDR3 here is CASSLRQGVKTQYF. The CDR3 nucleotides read TGTGCCAGCAGCTTACGACAGGGAGTAAAGACCCAGTACTTC.

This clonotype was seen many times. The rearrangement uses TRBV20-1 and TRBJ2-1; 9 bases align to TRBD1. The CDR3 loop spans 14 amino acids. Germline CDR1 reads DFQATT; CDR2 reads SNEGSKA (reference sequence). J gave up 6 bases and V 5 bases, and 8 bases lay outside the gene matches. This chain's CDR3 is CSASGDRDFNEQFF. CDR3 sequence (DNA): TGCAGTGCTTCCGGGGACAGGGATTTCAATGAGCAGTTCTTC.

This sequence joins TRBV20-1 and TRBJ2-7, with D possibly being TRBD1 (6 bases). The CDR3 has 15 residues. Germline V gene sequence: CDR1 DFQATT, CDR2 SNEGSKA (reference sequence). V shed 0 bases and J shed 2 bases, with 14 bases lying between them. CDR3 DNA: TGCAGTGCTAGAGATCTCTGGGACACAACCTACGAGCAGTACTTC. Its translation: CSARDLWDTTYEQYF.

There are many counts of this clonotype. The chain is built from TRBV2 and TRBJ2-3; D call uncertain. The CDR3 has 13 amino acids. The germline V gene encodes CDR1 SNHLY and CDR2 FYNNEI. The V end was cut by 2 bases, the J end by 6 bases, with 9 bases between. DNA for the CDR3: TGTGCCAGCAGTGAACTGGATTCGGATACGCAGTATTTT. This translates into CASSELDSDTQYF.

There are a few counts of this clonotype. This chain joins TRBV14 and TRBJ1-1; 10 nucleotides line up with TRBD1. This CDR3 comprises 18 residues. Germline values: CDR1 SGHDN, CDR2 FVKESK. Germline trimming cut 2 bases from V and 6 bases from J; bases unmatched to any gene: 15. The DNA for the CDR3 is TGTGCCAGCAGCCAAATTGGTCGTTTCGGGACAGGGGACGCTGAAGCTTTCTTT. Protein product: CASSQIGRFGTGDAEAFF.

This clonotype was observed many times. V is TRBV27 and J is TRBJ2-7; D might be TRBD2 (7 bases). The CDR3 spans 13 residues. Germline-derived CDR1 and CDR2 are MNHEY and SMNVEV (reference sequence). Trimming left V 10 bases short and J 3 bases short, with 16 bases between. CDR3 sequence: CATSGTSIYEQYF. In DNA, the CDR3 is TGTGCCACCAGCGGGACATCCATCTACGAGCAGTACTTC.

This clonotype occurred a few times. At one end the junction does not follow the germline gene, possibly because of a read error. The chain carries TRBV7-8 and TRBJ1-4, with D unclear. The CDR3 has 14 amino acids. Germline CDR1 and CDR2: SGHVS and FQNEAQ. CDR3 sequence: CASRPDPTNEKLLF. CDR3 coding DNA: TGTGCCAGCCGACCGGATCCCACTAATGAAAAACTGCTTTTT.

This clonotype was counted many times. This chain's CDR3 is CSAPLRALMGLKGEQFF. Written as DNA, the CDR3 is TGCAGTGCTCCGCTGCGGGCCTTGATGGGCCTGAAGGGTGAGCAGTTCTTC. The chain couples TRBV20-1 to TRBJ2-1; possibly TRBD2 for D (5 bases). Germline V gene data show CDR1 as DFQATT and CDR2 as SNEGSKA (reference sequence). Trimming took off 5 bases at V and 9 bases at J, with 29 bases between the two ends. The CDR3 sequence is 17 residues long.

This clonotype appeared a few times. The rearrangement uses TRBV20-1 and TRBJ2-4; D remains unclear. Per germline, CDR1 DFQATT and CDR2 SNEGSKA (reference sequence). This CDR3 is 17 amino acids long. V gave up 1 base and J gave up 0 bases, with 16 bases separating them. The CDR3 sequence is CSARVTYGDLAKNIQYF. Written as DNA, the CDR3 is TGCAGTGCTAGAGTAACTTACGGAGACTTAGCCAAAAACATTCAGTACTTC.

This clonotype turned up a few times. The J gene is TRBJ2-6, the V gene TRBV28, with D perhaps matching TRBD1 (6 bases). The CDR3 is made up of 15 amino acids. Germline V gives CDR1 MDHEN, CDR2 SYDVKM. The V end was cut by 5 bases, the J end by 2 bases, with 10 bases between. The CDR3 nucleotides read TGTGCCAGCAGTATTAACAGGGCTGGGGCCAACGTCCTGACTTTC. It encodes CASSINRAGANVLTF.

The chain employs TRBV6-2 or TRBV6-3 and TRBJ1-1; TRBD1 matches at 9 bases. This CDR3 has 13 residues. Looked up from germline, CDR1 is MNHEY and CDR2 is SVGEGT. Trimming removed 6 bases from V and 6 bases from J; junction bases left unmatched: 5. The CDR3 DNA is TGTGCCAGCAGAATCACAGGGGGCCCTGAAGCTTTCTTT. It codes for CASRITGGPEAFF.

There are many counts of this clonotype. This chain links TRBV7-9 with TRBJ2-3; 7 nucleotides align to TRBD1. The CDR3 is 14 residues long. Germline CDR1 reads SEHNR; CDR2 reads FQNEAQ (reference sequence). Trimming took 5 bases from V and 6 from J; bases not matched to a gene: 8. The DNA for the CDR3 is TGTGCCAGCAGCCCCGACAGGGCGGTGGATACGCAGTATTTT. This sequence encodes CASSPDRAVDTQYF.

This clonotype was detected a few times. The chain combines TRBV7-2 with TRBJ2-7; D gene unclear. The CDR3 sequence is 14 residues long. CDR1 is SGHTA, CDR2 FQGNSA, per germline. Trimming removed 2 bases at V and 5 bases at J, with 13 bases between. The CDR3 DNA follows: TGTGCCAGCAGCTTAACGCTAGTTGGTAACGAGCAGTACTTC. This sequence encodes CASSLTLVGNEQYF.

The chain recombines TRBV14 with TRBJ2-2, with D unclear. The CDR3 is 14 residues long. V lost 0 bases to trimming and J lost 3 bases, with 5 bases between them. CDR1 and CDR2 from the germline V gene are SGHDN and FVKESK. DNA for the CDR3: TGTGCCAGCAGCCAAGAACGATACACCGGGGAGCTGTTTTTT. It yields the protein CASSQERYTGELFF.

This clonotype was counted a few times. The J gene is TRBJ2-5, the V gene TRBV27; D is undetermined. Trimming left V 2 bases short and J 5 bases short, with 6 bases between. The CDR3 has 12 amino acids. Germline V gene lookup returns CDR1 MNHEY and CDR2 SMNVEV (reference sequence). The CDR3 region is CASSLKGETQYF. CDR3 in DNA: TGTGCCAGCAGTTTAAAAGGGGAGACCCAGTACTTC.

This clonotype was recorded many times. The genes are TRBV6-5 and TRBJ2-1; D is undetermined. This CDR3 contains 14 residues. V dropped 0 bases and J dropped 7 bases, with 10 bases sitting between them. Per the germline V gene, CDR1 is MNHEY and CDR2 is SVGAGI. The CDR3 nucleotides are TGTGCCAGCAGTTACTCGCGGTTTTGGAATGAGCAGTTCTTC. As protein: CASSYSRFWNEQFF.

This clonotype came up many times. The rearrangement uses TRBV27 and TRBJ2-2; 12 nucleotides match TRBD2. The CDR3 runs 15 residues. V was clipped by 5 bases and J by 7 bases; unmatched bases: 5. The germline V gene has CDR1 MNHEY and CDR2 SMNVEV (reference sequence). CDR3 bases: TGTGCCAGCAGTAGACTAGCGGGAGTAATCGGGGAGCTGTTTTTT. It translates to CASSRLAGVIGELFF.

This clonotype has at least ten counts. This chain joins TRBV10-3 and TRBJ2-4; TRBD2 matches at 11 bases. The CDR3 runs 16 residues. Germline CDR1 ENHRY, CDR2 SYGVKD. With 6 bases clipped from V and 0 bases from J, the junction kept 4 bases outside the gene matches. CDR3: CAISPGLAGAKNIQYF. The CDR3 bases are TGTGCCATCAGCCCTGGACTAGCGGGAGCCAAAAACATTCAGTACTTC.

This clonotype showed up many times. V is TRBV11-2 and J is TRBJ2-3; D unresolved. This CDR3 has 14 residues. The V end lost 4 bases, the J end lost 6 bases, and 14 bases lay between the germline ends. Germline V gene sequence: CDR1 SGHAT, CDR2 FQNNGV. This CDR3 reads CASSSLVDLDTQYF. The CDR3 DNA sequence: TGTGCCAGCAGCTCGCTTGTGGATTTGGATACGCAGTATTTT.